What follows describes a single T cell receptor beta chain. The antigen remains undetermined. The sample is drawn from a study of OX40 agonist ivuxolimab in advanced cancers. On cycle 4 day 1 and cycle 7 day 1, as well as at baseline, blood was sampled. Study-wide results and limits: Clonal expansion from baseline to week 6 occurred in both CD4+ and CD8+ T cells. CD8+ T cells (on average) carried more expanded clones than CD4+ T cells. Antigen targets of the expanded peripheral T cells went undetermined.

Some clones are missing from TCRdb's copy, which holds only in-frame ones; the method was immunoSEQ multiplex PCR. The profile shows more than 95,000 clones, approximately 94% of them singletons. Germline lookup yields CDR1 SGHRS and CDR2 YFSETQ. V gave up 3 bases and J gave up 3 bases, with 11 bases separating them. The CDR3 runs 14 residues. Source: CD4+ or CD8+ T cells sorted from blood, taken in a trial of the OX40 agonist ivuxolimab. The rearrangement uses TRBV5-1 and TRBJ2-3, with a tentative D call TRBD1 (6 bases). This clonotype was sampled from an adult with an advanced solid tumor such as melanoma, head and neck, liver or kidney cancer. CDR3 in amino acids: CASSSKTGTDTQYF. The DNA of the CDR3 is TGCGCCAGCAGCTCGAAGACAGGAACAGATACGCAGTATTTT. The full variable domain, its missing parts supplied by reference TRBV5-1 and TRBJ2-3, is KAGVTQTPRYLIKTRGQQVTLSCSPISGHRSVSWYQQTPGQGLQFLFEYFSETQRNKGNFPGRFSGRQFSNSRSEMNVSTLELGDSALYLCASSSKTGTDTQYFGPGTRLTVL.